The 10 T cell receptor beta chains listed next were all sequenced from one sample in a study of T-cell memory formation after mild COVID-19. TCRdb reprocessed the 5' RACE reads via MiXCR and lists one record per CDR3 protein. The sample has roughly 310,000 distinct CDR3 sequences, 15% to 20% seen once. The sequencing sample was made of PBMCs or a T cell subset sorted from them (not recorded which). The origin of the receptors is a man younger than 35 who had mild COVID-19 (a few samples of this study predate the infection). Cell type and time point are not known.

The rearrangement joins TRBV20-1 to TRBJ2-1; 7 bases match TRBD2. The ends lost 2 bases at V and 0 bases at J; junction bases unmatched: 1. The CDR3 is made up of 14 amino acids. Germline assignment: CDR1 DFQATT and CDR2 SNEGSKA (reference sequence). The CDR3 DNA follows: TGCAGTGCTAGACTAGCGGACTCCTACAATGAGCAGTTCTTC. It specifies CSARLADSYNEQFF.

This chain joins TRBV7-9 and TRBJ1-6; D ambiguous. V lost 1 base and J 8 bases, leaving 9 bases between the germline ends. CDR3 length: 14 residues. Germline V CDR1 and CDR2: SEHNR, FQNEAQ (reference sequence). The CDR3 spells CASSLGPGHSPLHF. The CDR3 DNA sequence: TGTGCCAGCAGCTTAGGCCCCGGTCATTCACCCCTCCACTTT.

The rearrangement joins TRBV5-4 to TRBJ2-7; D may match TRBD1 or TRBD2 (6 bases each). V was cut by 0 bases and J by 3 bases, with 10 bases left in between. Germline V gives CDR1 SGHNT, CDR2 YYREEE (reference sequence). The CDR3 consists of 14 residues. The CDR3 DNA reads as TGTGCCAGCAGCTTGGCCGGGGGCGGCTACGAGCAGTACTTC. Its protein is CASSLAGGGYEQYF.

This clonotype was seen at least ten times. The chain employs TRBV4-1 and TRBJ1-5; a weak D match, TRBD1 (6 bases). CDR3 length equals 15 residues. V lost 3 bases, J lost 4 bases, and 13 bases lay in between. The germline gives CDR1 MGHRA, CDR2 YSYEKL. The DNA for the CDR3 is TGCGCCAGCAGCCAGGGGGCCAGCGCTAATCAGCCCCAGCATTTT. Its protein product is CASSQGASANQPQHF.

This clonotype has ten or more counts. V usage is TRBV7-9 and J usage is TRBJ1-1, with TRBD1 matching 7 bases. Per the germline V gene, CDR1 is SEHNR and CDR2 is FQNEAQ (reference sequence). With 4 bases clipped from V and 1 base from J, the junction kept 3 bases outside the gene matches. The CDR3 consists of 14 residues. The CDR3 loop is CASSYRGENTEAFF. CDR3 nucleotides: TGTGCCAGCAGCTACAGGGGTGAGAACACTGAAGCTTTCTTT.

The chain is built from TRBV2 and TRBJ2-3, with D possibly TRBD1 on 6 matching bases. This CDR3 is built from 13 residues. Germline CDR1 is SNHLY and CDR2 is FYNNEI. Trimming removed 11 bases at V and 4 bases at J, with 16 bases between. This CDR3 reads CAFHPGAPDTQYF. DNA of the CDR3: TGTGCCTTCCACCCAGGGGCGCCAGATACGCAGTATTTT.

This clonotype came up a few times. V is TRBV7-2 and J is TRBJ2-6; unclear D gene. CDR3 size: 15 residues. The germline V gene has CDR1 SGHTA and CDR2 FQGNSA. V lost 5 bases and J lost 0, with 8 bases in between. The CDR3, as DNA: TGTGCCAGCAGCCCCCCCCTCTCTGGGGCCAACGTCCTGACTTTC. As protein: CASSPPLSGANVLTF.

The chain is built from TRBV4-2 and TRBJ2-7; 8 bases line up with TRBD1. The J segment lost 3 bases and the V segment lost 5 bases, leaving 9 bases of the junction unmatched. Germline CDR1 is LGHNA and CDR2 is YNFKEQ. The length of the CDR3 is 15 residues. CDR3 nucleotides: TGTGCCAGCAGCGGGGACAGGAATTCTTTCTACGAGCAGTACTTC. It yields the protein CASSGDRNSFYEQYF.

The sample holds many counts of this clonotype. The rearrangement uses TRBV7-6 and TRBJ2-7, with a tentative D call TRBD1 (5 bases). CDR3 size: 16 residues. V lost 1 base to trimming and J lost 0 bases, with 13 bases between them. From germline, CDR1 is SGHVS and CDR2 FNYEAQ. CDR3 coding DNA: TGTGCCAGCAGCTTAGGTACTGGGGCTAGCTCCTACGAGCAGTACTTC. Its translation is CASSLGTGASSYEQYF.

This clonotype was observed at least ten times. This chain uses TRBV6-2 or TRBV6-3 with TRBJ1-1; D gene uncertain. The germline V and J ends were trimmed by 0 bases and 5 bases, with 10 bases remaining between them. The CDR3 consists of 14 residues. Looked up from germline, CDR1 is MNHEY and CDR2 is SVGEGT. CDR3 nucleotides: TGTGCCAGCAGTTACTCCCCGGGAGAGACTGAAGCTTTCTTT. The encoded protein is CASSYSPGETEAFF.